This TCR beta chain emerged from a study of T cell repertoires in cytomegalovirus infection. Study at large: Newly reported HLA-C-restricted and thoroughly characterized HLA-B-restricted CMV epitopes were employed. In public TCR beta signatures, there were indications of both CMV infection and matching HLA type. Whole-study findings and limits: Within the response measured ex vivo, HLA-C-restricted CMV-specific TCR beta clonotypes were dominant. Cumulative public TCR beta family frequency identified CMV carriers with the relevant HLA.

The CDR3 spans 17 residues. Deletions cut 5 bases from V and 2 bases from J, with 19 bases between. CDR1 is SGHVS and CDR2 is FQNEAQ in the germline V gene. This clonotype was counted many times. The antigen remains unidentified. TCRdb analysed the reads with MiXCR anew, one entry per CDR3 protein. The data hold 800,000 to 950,000 distinct CDR3 sequences, with over 25% observed a single time. The input for sequencing was cultured CD8+ T cells from PBMCs, taken from culture after CMV antigen stimulation. This TCR was sampled from a human donor in good health (CMV status not recorded). Some clones in this sample may be carry-over from other donors' samples. This chain connects TRBV7-8 to TRBJ2-1, with TRBD2 as a possible D gene (7 bases). The CDR3 protein is CASSPLGGRGAYNEQFF. CDR3 bases: TGTGCCAGCAGCCCGCTGGGGGGGCGGGGCGCCTACAATGAGCAGTTCTTC.